This T cell receptor (beta chain) emerged from a study of control samples from healthy donors and cancer patients. Using immunoSEQ multiplex PCR, the repertoire was profiled, and TCRdb retains in-frame clones only, with some absent. The sample includes 100,000 to 150,000 clones, approximately 92% of them seen just once. The CDR3 totals 17 residues. Trimming took off 3 bases at V and 5 bases at J, with 18 bases between the two ends. Looked up from germline, CDR1 is SGHTS and CDR2 is YDEGEE. Sequencing was carried out using blood. This TCR derives from a man aged 35 to 55 in good health. The J gene is TRBJ1-6, the V gene TRBV5-8; unclear D gene. CDR3 protein: CASSSFLGSANNSPLHF. Written as DNA, the CDR3 is TGTGCCAGCAGCTCCTTCTTAGGTTCAGCCAATAATTCACCCCTCCACTTT. Full variable domain (rest looked up from reference TRBV5-8 and TRBJ1-6): EAGVTQSPTHLIKTRGQQATLRCSPISGHTSVYWYQQALGLGLQFLLWYDEGEERNRGNFPPRFSGRQFPNYSSELNVNALELEDSALYLCASSSFLGSANNSPLHFGNGTRLTVT.